A single sample is the source of the 3 T cell receptor beta chains below, sequenced in a study of radiation and T cells in renal cell carcinoma. The assay was immunoSEQ multiplex PCR, and TCRdb's table has in-frame clones only and misses some. The table lists approximately 16,000 clones, over 50% of them singletons. Treatment indicated: treatment-naive control, cytoreductive nephrectomy. The starting material was tumor tissue, obtained from a patient whose treatment was nephrectomy without radiotherapy. The receptor set was obtained from a man aged 50 or older with renal cell carcinoma.

The chain recombines TRBV7-3 with TRBJ1-5; D possibly corresponds to TRBD1 (5 bases). CDR3 length: 16 amino acids. Germline CDR1 and CDR2: SGHTA and FQGTGA. V lost 5 bases and J 1 base, leaving 15 bases between the germline ends. The CDR3 reads CASSPRVWGSNQPQHF. CDR3 DNA sequence: TGTGCCAGCAGCCCCAGGGTGTGGGGAAGCAATCAGCCCCAGCATTTT.

This chain joins TRBV6-1 and TRBJ2-3, with 9 nucleotides matching TRBD2. The germline V gene encodes CDR1 MNHNS and CDR2 SASEGT. The V segment lost 2 bases and the J segment 4 bases; nucleotides outside the gene matches: 7. This CDR3 contains 16 residues. In DNA form, the CDR3 reads TGTGCCAGCAGTGAACGCGGGGGGGCCCGCGCAGATACGCAGTATTTT. As protein: CASSERGGARADTQYF.

The chain recombines TRBV5-1 with TRBJ2-3; TRBD2 matches 13 bases. Germline CDR1 reads SGHRS; CDR2 reads YFSETQ. With 2 bases clipped from V and 3 bases from J, the junction kept 9 bases outside the gene matches. The CDR3 consists of 18 residues. CDR3 protein: CASSFAGTSGTGTDTQYF. The CDR3 region has the DNA TGCGCCAGCAGCTTCGCCGGGACTAGCGGGACAGGGACAGATACGCAGTATTTT.